Here is one T cell receptor beta chain with its context. The study recruited healthy Caucasian donors from Russia who were aged roughly 6 to 95. The data were obtained in a study of blood T cells in healthy people across ages. A second about 6 to 12 cycle PCR used barcoded and J-beta primers. From the 5' RACE reads, TCRdb called clonotypes with MiXCR, one entry per CDR3 protein. Seen here are 1.5 million to 2 million distinct CDR3 sequences, roughly 32% observed once, and the top ten hold around 11%. This CDR3 has 15 residues. Germline V gene data show CDR1 as LNHNV and CDR2 as YYDKDF (reference sequence). Germline trimming cut 0 bases from V and 7 bases from J; bases unmatched to any gene: 8.

This clonotype was obtained from a woman aged 25 to 45 in good health. This chain connects TRBV15 to TRBJ1-2; 7 bases are shared with TRBD1. Input material: blood. In nucleotides, the CDR3 is TGTGCCACCAGCAGAGATCAACAGGGGCTATTTGGCTACACCTTC. Amino acids: CATSRDQQGLFGYTF. The full variable domain, completed using reference TRBV15 and TRBJ1-2, is DAMVIQNPRYQVTQFGKPVTLSCSQTLNHNVMYWYQQKSSQAPKLLFHYYDKDFNNEADTPDNFQSRRPNTSFCFLDIRSPGLGDTAMYLCATSRDQQGLFGYTFGSGTRLTVV.